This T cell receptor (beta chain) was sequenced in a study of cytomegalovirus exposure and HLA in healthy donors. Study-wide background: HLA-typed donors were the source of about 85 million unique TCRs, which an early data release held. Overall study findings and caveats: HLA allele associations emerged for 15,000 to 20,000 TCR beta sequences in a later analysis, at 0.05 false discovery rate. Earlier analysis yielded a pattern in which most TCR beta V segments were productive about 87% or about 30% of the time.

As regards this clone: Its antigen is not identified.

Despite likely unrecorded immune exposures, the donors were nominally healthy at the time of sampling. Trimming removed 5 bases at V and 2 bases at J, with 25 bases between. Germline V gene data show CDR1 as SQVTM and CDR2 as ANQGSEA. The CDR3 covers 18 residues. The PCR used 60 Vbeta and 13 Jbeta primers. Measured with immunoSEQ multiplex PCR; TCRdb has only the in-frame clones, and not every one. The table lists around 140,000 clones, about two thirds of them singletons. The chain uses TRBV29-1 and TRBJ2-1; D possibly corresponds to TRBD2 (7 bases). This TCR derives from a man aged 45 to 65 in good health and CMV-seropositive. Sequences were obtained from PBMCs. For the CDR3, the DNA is TGCAGCGTTTTGACAGGCCGCGGGGGTTCGGGGCCCTACAATGAGCAGTTCTTC. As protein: CSVLTGRGGSGPYNEQFF.